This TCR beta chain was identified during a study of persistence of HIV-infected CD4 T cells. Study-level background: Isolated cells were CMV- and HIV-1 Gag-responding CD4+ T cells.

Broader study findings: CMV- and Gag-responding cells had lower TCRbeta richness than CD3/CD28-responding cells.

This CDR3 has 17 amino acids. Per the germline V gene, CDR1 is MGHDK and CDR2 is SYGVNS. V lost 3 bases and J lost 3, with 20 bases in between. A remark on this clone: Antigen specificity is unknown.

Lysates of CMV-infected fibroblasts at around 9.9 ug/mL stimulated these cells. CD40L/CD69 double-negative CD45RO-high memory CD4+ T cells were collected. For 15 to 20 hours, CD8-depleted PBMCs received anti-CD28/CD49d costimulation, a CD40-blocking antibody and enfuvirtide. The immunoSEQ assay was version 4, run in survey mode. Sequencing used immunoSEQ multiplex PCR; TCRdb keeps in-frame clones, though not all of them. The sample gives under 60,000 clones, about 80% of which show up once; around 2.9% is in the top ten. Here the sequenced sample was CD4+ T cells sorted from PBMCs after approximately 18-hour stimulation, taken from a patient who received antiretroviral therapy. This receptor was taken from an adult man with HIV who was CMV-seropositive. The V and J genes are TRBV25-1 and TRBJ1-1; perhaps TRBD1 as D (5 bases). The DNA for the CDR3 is TGTGCCAGCAGTGAGGGGGGAATAGCGAGGGCGGACACTGAAGCTTTCTTT. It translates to CASSEGGIARADTEAFF.